The subject of this entry is one T cell receptor (beta chain). The antigen remains unidentified. The protocol was immunoSEQ multiplex PCR, while the TCRdb copy is restricted to in-frame clones and leaves out a portion. The data contain roughly 110,000 clones, 90% of them singletons. CDR1 is KGHSH, CDR2 LQKENI, per germline. There are 15 residues in the CDR3. V was clipped by 3 bases and J by 0 bases; unmatched bases: 4. The entry originates in a study of OX40 agonist ivuxolimab in advanced cancers. Whole-study context: Patients in dose escalation had liver, melanoma, kidney or head and neck cancers. Findings and limits, study-wide: There was clonal expansion of CD4+ and CD8+ blood T cells by week 6 at 0.1 to 3.0 mg/kg. On average, a greater number of expanded clones characterised CD8+ T cells relative to CD4+.

A history of autoimmune disease or systemic immunosuppression excluded patients. The TCR sequence derives from an adult with an advanced solid tumor such as melanoma, head and neck, liver or kidney cancer. The chain combines TRBV18 with TRBJ1-2; 7 positions agree with TRBD1. The source was CD4+ or CD8+ T cells sorted from blood, collected in a trial of the OX40 agonist ivuxolimab. Written as DNA, the CDR3 is TGTGCCAGCTCACCTACAGGGGCCGCTAACTATGGCTACACCTTC. Translated, it gives CASSPTGAANYGYTF. Variable domain in full (rest from reference TRBV18 and TRBJ1-2): NAGVMQNPRHLVRRRGQEARLRCSPMKGHSHVYWYRQLPEEGLKFMVYLQKENIIDESGMPKERFSAEFPKEGPSILRIQQVVRGDSAAYFCASSPTGAANYGYTFGSGTRLTVV.